The next 15 T cell receptor beta chains were all read from a single sample in a study of vaccination effects on CD4 cells after COVID-19. TCRdb's copy holds only in-frame clones and misses some; the assay was immunoSEQ multiplex PCR. The sample carries 65,000 to 90,000 clones, 60% to 75% recorded once. Before any sequencing was done, the ViraFEST assay used viral peptide pools to expand antigen-specific CD4+ T cells. With about ten days of culture completed, CD4+ T cells were isolated. The vaccine recipients had no prior SARS-CoV-2 infection, with negative nucleocapsid antibodies. Their antigens remain unidentified. The sequencing used CD4+ T cells from PBMCs cultured with HCoV-NL63 spike peptides, collected before COVID-19 vaccination. The receptors were sampled from a human donor who received a COVID-19 vaccine.

The sample holds one count of this clone. V usage is TRBV6-5 and J usage is TRBJ1-2; D is undetermined. Germline V gene data show CDR1 as MNHEY and CDR2 as SVGAGI. The CDR3 is made up of 13 amino acids. V was trimmed by 2 bases and J by 4 bases, leaving 8 bases between them. Here the CDR3 reads CASSYEGLYGYTF. In nucleotides, the CDR3 is TGTGCCAGCAGTTACGAGGGCCTCTATGGCTACACCTTC.

V is TRBV18 and J is TRBJ2-3, with D possibly being TRBD1 (7 bases). Germline V gives CDR1 KGHSH, CDR2 LQKENI. V was cut by 2 bases and J by 2 bases, with 20 bases left in between. The CDR3 is made up of 18 amino acids. The CDR3 protein is CASSPYRVGRGDTDTQYF. The CDR3 DNA sequence: TGTGCCAGCTCACCATATCGTGTGGGCAGGGGGGACACAGATACGCAGTATTTT.

This clone has more than one count but fewer than ten. The rearrangement joins TRBV5-1 to TRBJ2-2; D possibly uses TRBD1 or TRBD2 (5 bases each). Looked up from germline, CDR1 is SGHRS and CDR2 is YFSETQ. The CDR3 has 16 amino acids. Trimming left V 4 bases short and J 3 bases short, with 16 bases between. CDR3 protein: CASSDRWGPDTGELFF. CDR3 DNA sequence: TGCGCCAGCAGCGATCGGTGGGGACCGGACACCGGGGAGCTGTTTTTT.

This sequence joins TRBV28 and TRBJ1-2, with TRBD1 as a possible D gene (5 bases). V lost 6 bases and J 0 bases, leaving 14 bases between the germline ends. Germline V CDR1 and CDR2: MDHEN, SYDVKM. The CDR3 is made up of 15 amino acids. CDR3 bases: TGTGCCAGCAGACGGGGGGGGACCACTAACTATGGCTACACCTTC. Its translation is CASRRGGTTNYGYTF.

A word on this clone: A read error may account for a junction end that differs from germline. The chain couples TRBV6-1 to TRBJ2-1; 7 positions match TRBD2. CDR1 and CDR2 from the germline V gene are MNHNS and SASEGT. The CDR3 spans 13 residues. The CDR3 protein is CASREAGYNEQFF. The CDR3 coding sequence is TGTGCCAGCAGAGAAGCGGGGTACAATGAGCAGTTCTTC.

V usage is TRBV18 and J usage is TRBJ2-1; 7 bases map to TRBD1. The CDR3 consists of 15 residues. The V gene's germline CDR1 is KGHSH and CDR2 LQKENI. Trimming removed 5 bases from V and 0 bases from J; junction bases left unmatched: 4. The DNA of the CDR3 is TGTGCCAGCTCATCGGGGACAGCCTCCTACAATGAGCAGTTCTTC. Its protein is CASSSGTASYNEQFF.

V and J are TRBV3-1 (or the pseudogene TRBV3-2) and TRBJ2-1; D remains unclear. With 1 base removed from V and 8 bases from J, the gap between germline ends came to 6 bases. The CDR3 consists of 12 residues. Germline CDR1 reads LGHDT; CDR2 reads YNNKEL (reference sequence). CDR3 DNA: TGTGCCAGCAGCCAAGGACTCCATGAGCAGTTCTTC. It codes for CASSQGLHEQFF.

The chain joins TRBV19 to TRBJ1-5; D gene unclear. The germline V gene has CDR1 LNHDA and CDR2 SQIVND (reference sequence). The V end was cut by 8 bases, the J end by 10 bases, with 24 bases between. The CDR3 has 15 residues. CDR3 residues: CASGPLSPSIFPQHF. The DNA of the CDR3 is TGTGCCAGTGGGCCCCTCAGCCCTTCGATATTTCCCCAGCATTTT.

This chain links TRBV2 with TRBJ1-4; D ambiguous. From germline, CDR1 is SNHLY and CDR2 FYNNEI. This CDR3 contains 13 residues. V gave up 7 bases and J gave up 4 bases, with 10 bases separating them. CDR3 in amino acids: CASILDRNEKLFF. CDR3 in DNA: TGTGCCAGCATCCTAGACCGTAATGAAAAACTGTTTTTT.

This clone was seen a handful of times. The chain combines TRBV3-1 (or the pseudogene TRBV3-2) with TRBJ1-4; a possible D gene is TRBD1 (5 bases). V lost 4 bases and J 7 bases, leaving 13 bases between the germline ends. The CDR3 contains 14 residues. Germline V gene lookup returns CDR1 LGHDT and CDR2 YNNKEL (reference sequence). The CDR3 loop is CASSRRGTSEKLFF. The CDR3 DNA is TGTGCCAGCAGCCGCCGAGGGACGAGTGAAAAACTGTTTTTT.

This clone was observed a few times. DNA of the CDR3: TGCGCCAGCAGCTTGGCCAGGCAGGGAAATGGCTACACCTTC. Translation: CASSLARQGNGYTF. The chain recombines TRBV5-1 with TRBJ1-2; D is perhaps TRBD1 (5 bases). The CDR3 is 14 amino acids. V lost 0 bases and J 6 bases, leaving 12 bases between the germline ends. From germline, CDR1 is SGHRS and CDR2 YFSETQ.

The V gene is TRBV7-3, the J gene TRBJ1-1; TRBD1 is a possible D gene (6 bases). This CDR3 has 14 residues. Germline V gives CDR1 SGHTA, CDR2 FQGTGA. V lost 1 base, J lost 5 bases, and 11 bases lay in between. CDR3 bases: TGTGCCAGCAGCTTAATTGGGGGGCGGACTGAAGCTTTCTTT. It specifies CASSLIGGRTEAFF.

In its sample, this clone was seen once. This chain connects TRBV5-1 to TRBJ2-4; the D gene could be TRBD1 or TRBD2 (5 bases each). The CDR3 loop spans 17 amino acids. Trimming left V 0 bases short and J 3 bases short, with 16 bases between. Looked up from germline, CDR1 is SGHRS and CDR2 is YFSETQ. This CDR3 reads CASSLGVMWDGKNIQYF. The CDR3 DNA reads as TGCGCCAGCAGCTTGGGGGTAATGTGGGACGGCAAAAACATTCAGTACTTC. The whole variable domain, filled in from reference TRBV5-1 and TRBJ2-4, reads KAGVTQTPRYLIKTRGQQVTLSCSPISGHRSVSWYQQTPGQGLQFLFEYFSETQRNKGNFPGRFSGRQFSNSRSEMNVSTLELGDSALYLCASSLGVMWDGKNIQYFGAGTRLSVL.

This chain connects TRBV18 to TRBJ2-5; D uncertain. Between the trimmed V and J ends, which lost 6 bases and 5 bases, there was a span of 13 bases. The CDR3 has 13 amino acids. Germline CDR1 KGHSH, CDR2 LQKENI. The CDR3 nucleotides read TGTGCCAGCTCCCCGGCCGGCCGGGAGACCCAGTACTTC. This codes for CASSPAGRETQYF.

This sequence joins TRBV5-5 and TRBJ1-6, with D perhaps matching TRBD1 (6 bases). V was clipped by 7 bases and J by 6 bases, with 11 bases between them. Per germline, CDR1 SGHKS and CDR2 YYEKEE (reference sequence). The CDR3 is 13 residues long. The CDR3 sequence is CASGDRRNSPLHF. The CDR3 region has the DNA TGTGCCAGCGGCGACAGGCGTAATTCACCCCTCCACTTT. The complete variable domain, with remaining parts taken from reference TRBV5-5 and TRBJ1-6, reads DAGVTQSPTHLIKTRGQQVTLRCSPISGHKSVSWYQQVLGQGPQFIFQYYEKEERGRGNFPDRFSARQFPNYSSELNVNALLLGDSALYLCASGDRRNSPLHFGNGTRLTVT.